This T cell receptor (beta chain) was identified during a study of blood T cell repertoires in COVID-19. Across the study: COVID-19 samples from acute and convalescent phases originated in the United States, Italy and Spain. Sample material is recorded as cDNA or gDNA derived from T cells, B-cell-depleted T cells, or PBMCs.

Per the original methods: The authors estimated nucleated cell counts from reference gene primer amplification. The repertoire was sequenced with immunoSEQ multiplex PCR; TCRdb's copy has only in-frame clones and lacks some. V, J and clone size reflect that table, while D and trimming were determined from the DNA. The profile shows fewer than 250,000 clones, 80% to 90% of them singletons. CDR1 is SGHVS and CDR2 is FQNEAQ in the germline V gene. The V and J ends lost 2 bases and 5 bases respectively, with 21 bases between them. This CDR3 spans 18 amino acids. This TCR derives from a woman aged 40 to 50 with active or convalescent COVID-19. The sequencing sample was made of peripheral blood. V and J are TRBV7-8 and TRBJ2-2, with D possibly being TRBD2 (5 bases). CDR3 coding DNA: TGTGCCAGCAGCTTATTTCCAACCGAGGGCATGGGGACCGGGGAGCTGTTTTTT. It specifies CASSLFPTEGMGTGELFF.